This TCR beta chain was recorded in a study of T cell repertoires in cytomegalovirus infection. Study background: It was recently identified HLA-C-restricted and well-studied HLA-B-restricted CMV epitopes that the study used. It was the public TCR beta signatures that indicated both CMV infection and matching HLA type. Study findings and constraints: Predominance within the ex vivo response was attributable to HLA-C-restricted CMV-specific TCR beta clonotypes. Cumulative public TCR beta family frequency identified CMV carriers with the relevant HLA.

The CDR3 consists of 14 residues. Germline CDR1 is SGHVS and CDR2 is FNYEAQ. Trimming removed 3 bases at V and 5 bases at J, with 13 bases between. A remark on this clonotype: The antigen is not known.

Each CDR3 protein is one row after TCRdb ran MiXCR on the reads. The sample lists around 230,000 distinct CDR3 sequences, around 40% occurring once. The sequencing here drew on CD8+ T cells from cultured PBMCs, taken from culture after CMV antigen stimulation. The gene calls are TRBV7-6 and TRBJ2-5, with D perhaps matching TRBD1 (6 bases). The TCR was taken from a human donor in good health (CMV status not recorded). Some clones in this sample may be carry-over from other donors' samples. CDR3 DNA sequence: TGTGCCAGCAGCTTGGGGGCCCGCCGGGAGACCCAGTACTTC. Protein product: CASSLGARRETQYF.